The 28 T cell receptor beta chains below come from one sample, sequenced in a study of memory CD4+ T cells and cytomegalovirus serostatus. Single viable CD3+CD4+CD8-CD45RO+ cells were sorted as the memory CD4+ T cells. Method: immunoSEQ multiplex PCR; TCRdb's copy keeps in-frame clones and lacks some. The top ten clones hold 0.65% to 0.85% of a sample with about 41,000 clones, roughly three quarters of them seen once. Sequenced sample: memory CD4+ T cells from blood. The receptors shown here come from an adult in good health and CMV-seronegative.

CDR3 nucleotides: TGTGCCAGCAGCCGAGGCGGGTTGGGGGATACGCAGTATTTT. It is translated as CASSRGGLGDTQYF. This rearrangement joins TRBV6-6 to TRBJ2-3; a weak D match, TRBD2 (5 bases). In germline, CDR1 is MNHNY, CDR2 SVGAGI (reference sequence). The ends were cut back, 6 bases at V and 6 bases at J, with 16 bases in the middle. The CDR3 totals 14 residues.

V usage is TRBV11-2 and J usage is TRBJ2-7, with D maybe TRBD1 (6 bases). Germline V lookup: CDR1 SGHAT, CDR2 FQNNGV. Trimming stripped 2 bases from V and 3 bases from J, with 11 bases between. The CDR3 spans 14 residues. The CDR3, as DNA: TGTGCCAGCAGCTTATTATCAGGGGTCTACGAGCAGTACTTC. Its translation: CASSLLSGVYEQYF.

The CDR3 region has the DNA TGTGCCAGCAGTTACTCGATGTACTATGGCTACACCTTC. It codes for CASSYSMYYGYTF. The chain employs TRBV6-5 and TRBJ1-2; D is ambiguous. From germline, CDR1 is MNHEY and CDR2 SVGAGI. This CDR3 comprises 13 residues. Trimming removed 0 bases at V and 3 bases at J, with 5 bases between.

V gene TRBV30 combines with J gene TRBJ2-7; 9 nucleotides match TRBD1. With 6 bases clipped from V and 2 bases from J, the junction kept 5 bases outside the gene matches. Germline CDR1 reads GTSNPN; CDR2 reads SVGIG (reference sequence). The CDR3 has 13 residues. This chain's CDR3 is CACRDRVTYEQYF. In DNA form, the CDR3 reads TGTGCCTGCCGGGACAGGGTTACCTACGAGCAGTACTTC.

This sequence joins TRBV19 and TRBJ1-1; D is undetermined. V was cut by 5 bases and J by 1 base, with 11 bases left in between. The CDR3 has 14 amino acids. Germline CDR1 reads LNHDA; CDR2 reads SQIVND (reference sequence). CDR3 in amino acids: CASSGPMENTEAFF. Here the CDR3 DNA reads TGTGCCAGTAGTGGTCCAATGGAGAACACTGAAGCTTTCTTT.

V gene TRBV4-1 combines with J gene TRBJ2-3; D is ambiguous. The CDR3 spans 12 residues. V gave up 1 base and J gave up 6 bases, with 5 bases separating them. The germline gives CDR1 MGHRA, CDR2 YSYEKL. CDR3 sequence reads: CASSQVYDTQYF. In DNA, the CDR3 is TGCGCCAGCAGCCAAGTCTATGATACGCAGTATTTT.

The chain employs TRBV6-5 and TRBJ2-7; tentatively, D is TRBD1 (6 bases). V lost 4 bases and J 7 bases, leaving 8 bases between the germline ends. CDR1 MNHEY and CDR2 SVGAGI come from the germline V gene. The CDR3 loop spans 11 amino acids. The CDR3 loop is CASSWGTEQYF. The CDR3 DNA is TGTGCCAGCAGTTGGGGGACAGAGCAGTACTTC.

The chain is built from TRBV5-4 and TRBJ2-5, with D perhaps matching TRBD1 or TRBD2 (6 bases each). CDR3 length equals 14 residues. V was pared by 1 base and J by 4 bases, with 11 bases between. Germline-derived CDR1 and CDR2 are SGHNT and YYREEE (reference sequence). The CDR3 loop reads CASSLLGGPETQYF. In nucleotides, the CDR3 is TGTGCCAGCAGCTTGTTAGGGGGGCCAGAGACCCAGTACTTC.

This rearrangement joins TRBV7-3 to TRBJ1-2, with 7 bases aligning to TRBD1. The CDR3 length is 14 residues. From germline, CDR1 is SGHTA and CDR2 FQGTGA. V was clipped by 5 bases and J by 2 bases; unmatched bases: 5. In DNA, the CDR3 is TGTGCCAGCAGCCCCCAAGGGGGCAACTATGGCTACACCTTC. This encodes CASSPQGGNYGYTF. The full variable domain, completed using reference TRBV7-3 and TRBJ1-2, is GAGVSQTPSNKVTEKGKYVELRCDPISGHTALYWYRQSLGQGPEFLIYFQGTGAADDSGLPNDRFFAVRPEGSVSTLKIQRTERGDSAVYLCASSPQGGNYGYTFGSGTRLTVV.

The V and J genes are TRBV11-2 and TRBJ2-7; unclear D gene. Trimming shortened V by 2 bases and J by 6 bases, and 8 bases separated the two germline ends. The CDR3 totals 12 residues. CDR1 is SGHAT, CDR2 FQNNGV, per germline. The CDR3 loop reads CASSLSEPEQYF. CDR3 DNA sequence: TGTGCCAGCAGCTTATCAGAACCCGAGCAGTACTTC.

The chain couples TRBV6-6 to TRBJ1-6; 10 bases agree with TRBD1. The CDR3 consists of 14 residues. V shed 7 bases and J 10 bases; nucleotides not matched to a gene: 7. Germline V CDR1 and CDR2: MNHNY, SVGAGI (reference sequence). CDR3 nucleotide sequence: TGTGCCAGCACCACGACAGGGGGCGGCTCACCCCTCCACTTT. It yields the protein CASTTTGGGSPLHF.

CDR3 in amino acids: CASSVTGGRTTEAFF. Written as DNA, the CDR3 is TGTGCCAGCAGCGTGACAGGGGGAAGGACCACTGAAGCTTTCTTT. The genes are TRBV9 and TRBJ1-1; TRBD1 agrees at 9 bases. After removal of 2 bases from V and 4 bases from J, the junction contained 6 bases not matched to a gene. This CDR3 has 15 residues. Germline V gene sequence: CDR1 SGDLS, CDR2 YYNGEE.

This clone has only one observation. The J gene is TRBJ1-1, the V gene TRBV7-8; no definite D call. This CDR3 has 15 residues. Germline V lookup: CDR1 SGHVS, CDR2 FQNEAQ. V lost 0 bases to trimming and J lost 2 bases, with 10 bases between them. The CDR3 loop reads CASSLARWGNTEAFF. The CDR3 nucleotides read TGTGCCAGCAGCTTAGCGCGGTGGGGAAACACTGAAGCTTTCTTT.

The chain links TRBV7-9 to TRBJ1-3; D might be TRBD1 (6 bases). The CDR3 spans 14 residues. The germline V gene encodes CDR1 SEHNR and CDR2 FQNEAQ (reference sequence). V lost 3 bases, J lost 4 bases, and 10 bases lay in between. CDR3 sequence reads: CASSFRGTGNTIYF. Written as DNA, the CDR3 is TGTGCCAGCAGCTTCCGGGGGACAGGAAACACCATATATTTT.

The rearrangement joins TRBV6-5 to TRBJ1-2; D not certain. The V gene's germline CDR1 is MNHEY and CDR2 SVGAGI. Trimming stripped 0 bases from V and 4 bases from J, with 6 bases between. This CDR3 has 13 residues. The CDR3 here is CASSYSISYGYTF. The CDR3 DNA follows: TGTGCCAGCAGTTACTCTATAAGCTATGGCTACACCTTC.

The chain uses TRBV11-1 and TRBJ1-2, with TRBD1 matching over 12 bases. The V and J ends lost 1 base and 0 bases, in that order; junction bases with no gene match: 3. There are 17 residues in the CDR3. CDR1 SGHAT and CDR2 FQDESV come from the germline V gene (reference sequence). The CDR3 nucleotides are TGTGCCAGCAGCTTAGAGGGGACAGGGGGCTCTAACTATGGCTACACCTTC. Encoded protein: CASSLEGTGGSNYGYTF.

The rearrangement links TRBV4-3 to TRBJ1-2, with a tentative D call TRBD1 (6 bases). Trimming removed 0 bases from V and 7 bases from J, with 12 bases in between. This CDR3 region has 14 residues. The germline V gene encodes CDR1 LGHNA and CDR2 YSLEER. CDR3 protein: CASSQDWGAGGYTF. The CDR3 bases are TGCGCCAGCAGCCAAGATTGGGGGGCTGGTGGCTACACCTTC.

DNA of the CDR3: TGTGCCAGCAGCTTGTTAGGGAGGGGAGAGACCCAGTACTTC. The encoded protein is CASSLLGRGETQYF. The chain is built from TRBV7-9 and TRBJ2-5; 7 positions match TRBD2. The CDR3 sequence is 14 residues long. Germline values: CDR1 SEHNR, CDR2 FQNEAQ (reference sequence). After removal of 3 bases from V and 4 bases from J, the junction contained 5 bases not matched to a gene.

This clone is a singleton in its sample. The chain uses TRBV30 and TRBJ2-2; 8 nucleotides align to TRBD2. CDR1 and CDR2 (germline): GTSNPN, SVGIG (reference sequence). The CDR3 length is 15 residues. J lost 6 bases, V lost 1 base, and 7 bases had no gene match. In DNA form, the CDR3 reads TGTGCCTGGAGTGCGTCGGGGGGGCCTCCCGGGGAGCTGTTTTTT. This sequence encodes CAWSASGGPPGELFF.

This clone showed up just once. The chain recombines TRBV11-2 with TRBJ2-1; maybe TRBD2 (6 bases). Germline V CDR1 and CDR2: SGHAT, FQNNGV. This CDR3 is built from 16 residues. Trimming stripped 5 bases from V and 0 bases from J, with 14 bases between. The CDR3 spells CASSLRGTSSYNEQFF. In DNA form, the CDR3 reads TGTGCCAGCAGCCTCCGGGGGACGAGCTCCTACAATGAGCAGTTCTTC.

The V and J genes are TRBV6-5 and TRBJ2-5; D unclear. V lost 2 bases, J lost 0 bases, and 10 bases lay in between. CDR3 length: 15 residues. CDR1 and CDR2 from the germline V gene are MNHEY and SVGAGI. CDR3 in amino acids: CASSYGNVHQETQYF. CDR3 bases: TGTGCCAGCAGTTACGGTAACGTCCACCAAGAGACCCAGTACTTC.

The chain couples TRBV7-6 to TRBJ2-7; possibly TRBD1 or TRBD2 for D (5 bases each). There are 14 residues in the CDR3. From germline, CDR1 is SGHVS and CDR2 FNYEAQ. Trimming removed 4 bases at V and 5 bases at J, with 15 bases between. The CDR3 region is CASSSLKGTHEQYF. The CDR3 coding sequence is TGTGCCAGCAGCTCCCTGAAGGGGACGCACGAGCAGTACTTC. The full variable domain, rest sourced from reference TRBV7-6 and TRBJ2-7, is GAGVSQSPRYKVTKRGQDVALRCDPISGHVSLYWYRQALGQGPEFLTYFNYEAQQDKSGLPNDRFSAERPEGSISTLTIQRTEQRDSAMYRCASSSLKGTHEQYFGPGTRLTVT.

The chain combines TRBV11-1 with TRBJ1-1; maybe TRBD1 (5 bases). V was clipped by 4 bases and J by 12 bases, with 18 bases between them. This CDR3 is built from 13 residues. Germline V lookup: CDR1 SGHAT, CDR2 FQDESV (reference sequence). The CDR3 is CASSSLPGLSSFF. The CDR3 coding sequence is TGTGCCAGCAGCTCTTTACCGGGACTCTCATCTTTCTTT.

In DNA, the CDR3 is TGTGCCAGCCACAGGGTCGGCAATCAGCCCCAGCATTTT. Its protein product is CASHRVGNQPQHF. The chain uses TRBV19 and TRBJ1-5; maybe TRBD1 (6 bases). This CDR3 contains 13 residues. In germline, CDR1 is LNHDA, CDR2 SQIVND (reference sequence). Trimming took off 9 bases at V and 2 bases at J, with 11 bases between the two ends. Looking up the rest from reference TRBV19 and TRBJ1-5 gives the full variable domain: DGGITQSPKYLFRKEGQNVTLSCEQNLNHDAMYWYRQDPGQGLRLIYYSQIVNDFQKGDIAEGYSVSREKKESFPLTVTSAQKNPTAFYLCASHRVGNQPQHFGDGTRLSIL.

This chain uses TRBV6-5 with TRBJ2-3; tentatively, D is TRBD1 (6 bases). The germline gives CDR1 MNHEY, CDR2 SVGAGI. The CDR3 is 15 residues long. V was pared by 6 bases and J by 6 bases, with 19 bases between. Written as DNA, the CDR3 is TGTGCCAGCAGCCTGGACAGACCCCGGTTGGATACGCAGTATTTT. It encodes CASSLDRPRLDTQYF.

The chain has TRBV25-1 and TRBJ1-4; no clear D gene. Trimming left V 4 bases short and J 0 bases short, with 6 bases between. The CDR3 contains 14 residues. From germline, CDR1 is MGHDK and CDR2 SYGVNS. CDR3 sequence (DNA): TGTGCCAGCAGTGGGACTGCAACTAATGAAAAACTGTTTTTT. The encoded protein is CASSGTATNEKLFF.

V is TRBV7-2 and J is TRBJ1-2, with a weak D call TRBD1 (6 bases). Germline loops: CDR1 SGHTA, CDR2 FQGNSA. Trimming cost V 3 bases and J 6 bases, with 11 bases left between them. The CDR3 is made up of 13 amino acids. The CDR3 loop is CASSLRGQNGYTF. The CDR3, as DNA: TGTGCCAGCAGCTTGCGGGGGCAGAATGGCTACACCTTC.

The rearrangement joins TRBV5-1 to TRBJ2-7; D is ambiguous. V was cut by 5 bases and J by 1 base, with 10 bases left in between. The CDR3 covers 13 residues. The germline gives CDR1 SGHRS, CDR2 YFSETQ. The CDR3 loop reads CASSTAASYEQYF. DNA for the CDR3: TGCGCCAGCAGTACTGCCGCATCCTACGAGCAGTACTTC.